A selection of T cell receptor beta chains follows, all from one sample in a study of T cell changes during pregnancy in multiple sclerosis. Clones were read by immunoSEQ multiplex PCR, and TCRdb kept only the in-frame ones, dropping some. Altogether over 55,000 clones are present, 85% to 90% being singletons, with the ten largest covering roughly 9.5%. The sequenced sample was peripheral blood, obtained after pregnancy. The receptors shown here come from a female donor in good health, enrolled as a control in a pregnancy study. Each CDR3 is given with its conserved first and last residue. A D gene is named only where the DNA matches it firmly. Only part of the rows carry a size: once, few, many, or a class if the clone is expanded.

>TRBJ1-2|-|TRBV18|-
CASSPGQGNYGYTF
TGTGCCAGCTCACCAGGGCAGGGAAACTATGGCTACACCTTC
>TRBJ1-2|-|TRBV30|-
CAWRSGGYTF
TGTGCCTGGAGGTCGGGTGGCTACACCTTC
>TRBJ2-3|-|TRBV10-3|TRBD1
CAISSPGGGGNTQYF
TGTGCCATCAGTAGCCCAGGGGGCGGCGGGAATACGCAGTATTTT
>TRBJ2-1|-|TRBV5-4|TRBD1
CASSTGDRKTPNEQFF
TGTGCCAGCAGCACCGGGGACAGGAAGACCCCCAATGAGCAGTTCTTC
>TRBJ2-7|few|TRBV6-5|TRBD1
CASSYTDRGRYEQYF
TGTGCCAGCAGTTACACGGACAGGGGGCGTTACGAGCAGTACTTC
>TRBJ1-4|-|TRBV7-2|-
CASSVSGTRNEKLFF
TGTGCCAGCAGCGTCTCCGGGACAAGGAATGAAAAACTGTTTTTT
>TRBJ1-4|-|TRBV9|TRBD1
CASSVPDREQKLFF
TGTGCCAGCAGCGTCCCCGACAGGGAGCAAAAACTGTTTTTT
>TRBJ2-2|-|TRBV5-1|-
CASSVTPLNTGELFF
TGCGCCAGCAGCGTGACACCACTGAACACCGGGGAGCTGTTTTTT
>TRBJ2-1|-|TRBV5-1|TRBD1
CASSFGQGSYNEQFF
TGCGCCAGCAGCTTTGGACAGGGCTCCTACAATGAGCAGTTCTTC
>TRBJ2-5|-|TRBV19|-
CASSIGRVQTQYQETQYF
TGTGCCAGTAGTATAGGGCGGGTCCAGACTCAGTACCAAGAGACCCAGTACTTC
>TRBJ2-7|-|TRBV19|TRBD2
CASSSPRGVRDEQYF
TGTGCCAGTAGTTCCCCTCGGGGGGTGCGCGACGAGCAGTACTTC
>TRBJ2-7|-|TRBV7-9|-
CASSRYGSGSSYEQYF
TGTGCCAGCAGTCGGTACGGAAGCGGAAGCTCCTACGAGCAGTACTTC
>TRBJ2-5|-|TRBV7-8|TRBD1
CASSFPTGGYGETQYF
TGTGCCAGCAGCTTCCCGACAGGGGGCTATGGAGAGACCCAGTACTTC
>TRBJ2-7|-|TRBV25-1|TRBD1
CASSESPGGSYEQYF
TGTGCCAGCAGTGAATCTCCAGGGGGCTCCTACGAGCAGTACTTC
>TRBJ1-1|once|TRBV27|-
CASSLSGSGAFF
TGTGCCAGCAGTTTATCGGGCAGCGGAGCTTTCTTT
>TRBJ1-1|-|TRBV18|-
CASSIGVTEAFF
TGTGCCAGCTCAATAGGAGTCACTGAAGCTTTCTTT
>TRBJ1-3|-|TRBV11-3|-
CASSSHQRNTIYF
TGTGCCAGCAGCTCACATCAGAGAAACACCATATATTTT
>TRBJ1-1|-|TRBV18|-
CASSPLAVNTEAFF
TGTGCCAGCTCACCACTGGCAGTGAACACTGAAGCTTTCTTT
>TRBJ2-2|-|TRBV6-5|-
CASRQGVGELFF
TGTGCCAGCAGACAAGGGGTTGGGGAGCTGTTTTTT
>TRBJ1-1|-|TRBV11-3|TRBD1
CASSLDGTGGGKAFF
TGTGCCAGCAGCTTAGACGGGACAGGGGGCGGGAAAGCTTTCTTT
>TRBJ2-6|-|TRBV5-1|TRBD1
CASSLGGPDVLTF
TGCGCCAGCAGCTTAGGGGGCCCAGACGTCCTGACTTTC
>TRBJ1-1|-|TRBV19|-
CASSLAGVNTEAFF
TGTGCCAGTAGTCTGGCAGGGGTGAACACTGAAGCTTTCTTT
>TRBJ2-1|-|TRBV11-3|TRBD2
CASSLGTSGRPVGEQFF
TGTGCCAGCAGCTTAGGGACTAGCGGTAGACCGGTGGGGGAGCAGTTCTTC
>TRBJ2-3|-|TRBV6-1|TRBD2
CASGTSGGDTQYF
TGTGCCAGCGGGACTAGCGGGGGAGATACGCAGTATTTT
>TRBJ2-1|few|TRBV7-2|-
CASSLRWNEQFF
TGTGCCAGCAGCTTGAGATGGAATGAGCAGTTCTTC
>TRBJ2-3|-|TRBV4-3|-
CASSQGRRDDTDTQYF
TGCGCCAGCAGCCAAGGTCGGAGGGACGACACAGATACGCAGTATTTT
>TRBJ2-7|-|TRBV6-5|-
CASSLSLDSLHYEQYF
TGTGCCAGCAGTTTGTCTTTGGACTCCCTACACTACGAGCAGTACTTC
>TRBJ1-5|-|TRBV27|-
CASSAQISNQPQHF
TGTGCCAGCAGTGCACAGATTAGCAATCAGCCCCAGCATTTT
>TRBJ1-2|-|TRBV21-1|-
CASSKGGGYTF
TGTGCCAGCAGCAAGGGAGGGGGCTACACCTTC
>TRBJ2-4|-|TRBV27|TRBD1
CASSVGQGLIQYF
TGTGCCAGCAGTGTGGGACAGGGTCTCATTCAGTACTTC
>TRBJ2-1|once|TRBV5-4|-
CASSLIGENEQFF
TGTGCCAGCAGCTTGATTGGAGAGAATGAGCAGTTCTTC
>TRBJ1-1|-|TRBV11-2|-
CASSPGGGRGTEAFF
TGTGCCAGCAGCCCCGGGGGGGGCCGGGGCACTGAAGCTTTCTTT
>TRBJ2-5|-|TRBV7-2|TRBD2
CASSLSPAGQETQYF
TGTGCCAGCAGCTTATCGCCAGCGGGGCAGGAGACCCAGTACTTC